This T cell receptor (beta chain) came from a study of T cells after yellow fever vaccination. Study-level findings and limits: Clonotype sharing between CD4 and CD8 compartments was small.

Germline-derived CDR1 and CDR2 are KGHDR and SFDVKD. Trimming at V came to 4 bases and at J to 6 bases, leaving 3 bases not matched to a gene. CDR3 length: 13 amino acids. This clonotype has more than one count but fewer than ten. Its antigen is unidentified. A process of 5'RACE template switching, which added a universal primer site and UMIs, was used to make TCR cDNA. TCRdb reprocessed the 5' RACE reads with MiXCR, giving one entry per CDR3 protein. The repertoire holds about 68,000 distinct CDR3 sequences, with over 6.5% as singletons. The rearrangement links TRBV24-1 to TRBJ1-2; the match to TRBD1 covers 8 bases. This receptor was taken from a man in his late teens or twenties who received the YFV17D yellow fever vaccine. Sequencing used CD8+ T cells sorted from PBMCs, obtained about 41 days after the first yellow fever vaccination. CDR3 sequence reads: CATSESTGDGYTF. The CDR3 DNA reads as TGTGCCACCAGTGAATCGACAGGGGATGGCTACACCTTC.